These 23 T cell receptor beta chains originate from one sample sequenced in a study of cytomegalovirus exposure and HLA in healthy donors (TCRdb year 2017). The library was generated by the immunoSEQ multiplex PCR assay. The multiplex PCR relied on a mix of 60 forward primers for TCR Vbeta segments and 13 reverse primers for TCR Jbeta segments. Imported from immuneACCESS, the table was reduced by TCRdb to in-frame sequences with V and J called. These copies leave out some clones; in studies compared against another copy, an unresolved V gene accounts for under half, and the cause of the remainder is not known. The sample table shows 200,000 to 300,000 clones, and 70% to 90% are seen once. Roughly 0.26% of the sample is taken by the ten largest. The sequenced material came from PBMCs. These receptors all stem from a girl under 10 years old in good health and CMV-seronegative.

The chain couples TRBV21-1 to TRBJ2-6; the D call in the table, TRBD1, was not verified against the DNA. TRBV21-1 is a pseudogene locus. The CDR3 length is 16 residues. The CDR3 spells CASGGTGKAGANVLTF. The CDR3 DNA is TGTGCCAGCGGGGGGACAGGGAAGGCTGGGGCCAACGTCCTGACTTTC.

V and J are TRBV11-2 and TRBJ2-6; 10 bases map to TRBD1. Germline CDR1 and CDR2: SGHAT and FQNNGV. With 8 bases clipped from V and 1 base from J, the junction kept 5 bases outside the gene matches. There are 16 residues in the CDR3. The CDR3: CASSGQGLSGANVLTF. The CDR3, as DNA: TGTGCCAGCTCGGGACAGGGGCTGTCTGGGGCCAACGTCCTGACTTTC.

The chain is built from TRBV4-1 and TRBJ2-1; 8 bases map to TRBD1. Losses at the gene ends were 6 bases for V and 6 bases for J; bases not matched to a gene: 16. The germline gives CDR1 MGHRA, CDR2 YSYEKL. The CDR3 has 17 residues. The CDR3 is CASRQRLPGQATNEQFF. The CDR3 bases are TGCGCCAGCAGGCAACGCCTCCCGGGACAGGCTACCAATGAGCAGTTCTTC.

This clone turned up a few times. For the CDR3, the DNA is TGTGCCAGCAGCCACGCAGGGACAGGGGGTGTCACAGATACGCAGTATTTT. Protein: CASSHAGTGGVTDTQYF. The chain has TRBV9 and TRBJ2-3; 11 bases align to TRBD1. The CDR3 consists of 17 residues. J gave up 2 bases and V 4 bases, and 9 bases lay outside the gene matches. The germline V gene has CDR1 SGDLS and CDR2 YYNGEE. The full variable domain, with the rest looked up from reference TRBV9 and TRBJ2-3, is DSGVTQTPKHLITATGQRVTLRCSPRSGDLSVYWYQQSLDQGLQFLIQYYNGEERAKGNILERFSAQQFPDLHSELNLSSLELGDSALYFCASSHAGTGGVTDTQYFGPGTRLTVL.

This clone was seen only once. The chain couples TRBV18 to TRBJ2-7; 7 nucleotides agree with TRBD1. Germline V gene data show CDR1 as KGHSH and CDR2 as LQKENI. The CDR3 length is 14 residues. V lost 4 bases, J lost 1 base, and 4 bases stayed unmatched. The CDR3 loop reads CASSHRDSSYEQYF. DNA for the CDR3: TGTGCCAGCTCACACCGGGACAGTTCCTACGAGCAGTACTTC.

This clone was seen only once. J is TRBJ2-1 and V is TRBV2; maybe TRBD2 (5 bases). Germline V gene lookup returns CDR1 SNHLY and CDR2 FYNNEI. The CDR3 has 17 amino acids. Deletions cut 4 bases from V and 7 bases from J, with 23 bases between. Here the CDR3 reads CASSALERVFSVNEQFF. The CDR3 bases are TGTGCCAGCAGTGCTTTAGAGAGGGTGTTCTCAGTGAATGAGCAGTTCTTC. Complete variable domain (other parts from reference TRBV2 and TRBJ2-1): EPEVTQTPSHQVTQMGQEVILRCVPISNHLYFYWYRQILGQKVEFLVSFYNNEISEKSEIFDDQFSVERPDGSNFTLKIRSTKLEDSAMYFCASSALERVFSVNEQFFGPGTRLTVL.

The V gene is TRBV6-5, the J gene TRBJ2-5, with 7 nucleotides matching TRBD1. CDR1 and CDR2 from the germline V gene are MNHEY and SVGAGI. With V trimmed by 4 bases and J by 5 bases, 13 bases remained unmatched. This CDR3 has 16 amino acids. The CDR3 protein is CASSFYRGQPSETQYF. As DNA, the CDR3 is TGTGCCAGCAGTTTTTACCGGGGACAGCCTAGTGAGACCCAGTACTTC.

This chain connects TRBV27 to TRBJ1-2; 9 nucleotides agree with TRBD1. The V gene end was trimmed by 6 bases and the J gene end by 5 bases; junction bases not matched to a gene: 10. Germline values: CDR1 MNHEY, CDR2 SMNVEV (reference sequence). The CDR3 is 15 amino acids. The chain's CDR3 is CASSRTGVSTYGYTF. The CDR3, as DNA: TGTGCCAGCAGCCGGACAGGGGTTTCGACGTATGGCTACACCTTC.

V and J are TRBV7-9 and TRBJ2-7; 8 nucleotides align to TRBD1. V was clipped by 6 bases and J by 6 bases; unmatched bases: 4. The CDR3 spans 12 residues. The germline CDR1 and CDR2 sequences are SEHNR and FQNEAQ (reference sequence). CDR3 sequence reads: CASSSDRGEQYF. CDR3 bases: TGTGCCAGCAGTTCTGACAGGGGCGAGCAGTACTTC. Complete variable domain (other parts from reference TRBV7-9 and TRBJ2-7): DTGVSQNPRHKITKRGQNVTFRCDPISEHNRLYWYRQTLGQGPEFLTYFQNEAQLEKSRLLSDRFSAERPKGSFSTLEIQRTEQGDSAMYLCASSSDRGEQYFGPGTRLTVT.

This clone came up once. This chain joins TRBV10-1 and TRBJ2-1, with D possibly TRBD1 on 6 matching bases. Trimming removed 7 bases from V and 12 bases from J, with 10 bases in between. This CDR3 has 10 residues. Germline V gene lookup returns CDR1 WNHNN and CDR2 SYGVQD (reference sequence). The CDR3 sequence is CASTGQPQFF. The CDR3 DNA reads TGCGCCAGCACAGGACAGCCGCAGTTCTTC.

The V and J genes are TRBV4-1 and TRBJ2-7, with D perhaps matching TRBD1 (5 bases). There are 15 residues in the CDR3. The V gene's germline CDR1 is MGHRA and CDR2 YSYEKL. Trimming took off 2 bases at V and 4 bases at J, with 15 bases between the two ends. CDR3 coding DNA: TGCGCCAGCAGCCAATACGGGCAGGGCGGTTACGAGCAGTACTTC. Its protein product is CASSQYGQGGYEQYF.

The chain links TRBV5-1 to TRBJ1-2; 12 bases are a match to TRBD1. This CDR3 comprises 17 residues. Germline V CDR1 and CDR2: SGHRS, YFSETQ. The V segment lost 3 bases and the J segment 4 bases; nucleotides outside the gene matches: 10. The CDR3: CASSSTGTGGTLYGYTF. The CDR3, as DNA: TGCGCCAGCAGCTCCACCGGGACAGGGGGCACTCTCTATGGCTACACCTTC.

The chain links TRBV6-4 to TRBJ2-3; 9 bases line up with TRBD1. Germline V gives CDR1 MRHNA, CDR2 SNTAGT. The V segment lost 4 bases and the J segment 1 base; nucleotides outside the gene matches: 0. CDR3 length equals 14 residues. CDR3 loop: CASSGTGGTDTQYF. CDR3 in DNA: TGTGCCAGCAGTGGGACAGGGGGCACAGATACGCAGTATTTT.

The chain couples TRBV30 to TRBJ1-4; unclear D gene. V gave up 1 base and J gave up 7 bases, with 10 bases separating them. The CDR3 covers 13 residues. The germline gives CDR1 GTSNPN, CDR2 SVGIG (reference sequence). The CDR3 spells CAWSGPRGEKLFF. The CDR3 DNA reads TGTGCCTGGAGTGGGCCTCGCGGTGAAAAACTGTTTTTT.

This clone was counted only a few times. The rearrangement uses TRBV29-1 and TRBJ2-2, with 7 nucleotides matching TRBD1. Germline V CDR1 and CDR2: SQVTM, ANQGSEA. The CDR3 consists of 13 residues. CDR3 coding DNA: TGCGCTATACAGGGGCGTAACACCGGGGAGCTGTTTTTT. The encoded protein is CAIQGRNTGELFF.

V is TRBV14 and J is TRBJ2-1; no clear D gene. V lost 8 bases, J lost 0 bases, and 11 bases lay in between. The CDR3 runs to 14 residues. Germline V gives CDR1 SGHDN, CDR2 FVKESK. CDR3 region: CASSRMSSYNEQFF. As DNA, the CDR3 is TGTGCCAGCTCTCGCATGAGCTCCTACAATGAGCAGTTCTTC.

As regards this clone: This sample also contains other DNA sequences that code for the same CDR3. The chain uses TRBV5-1 and TRBJ2-1; D might be TRBD2 (5 bases). The length of the CDR3 is 15 residues. V dropped 0 bases and J dropped 0 bases, with 7 bases sitting between them. Germline CDR1 reads SGHRS; CDR2 reads YFSETQ. CDR3 region: CASSLAGSSYNEQFF. CDR3 bases: TGCGCCAGCAGCTTGGCGGGGAGCTCCTACAATGAGCAGTTCTTC.

The table lists this clone with a count of one. The chain couples TRBV5-4 to TRBJ2-3; TRBD2 matches 12 bases. V was pared by 1 base and J by 4 bases, with 4 bases of the junction left unmatched. Germline CDR1 SGHNT, CDR2 YYREEE (reference sequence). This CDR3 is 16 amino acids long. CDR3 region: CASSLILAGGADTQYF. The CDR3 bases are TGTGCCAGCAGCTTGATACTAGCGGGGGGCGCAGATACGCAGTATTTT.

This clone came up once. This rearrangement joins TRBV7-9 to TRBJ2-7; TRBD2 might be the D (6 bases). The CDR3 is 14 amino acids. Germline V lookup: CDR1 SEHNR, CDR2 FQNEAQ (reference sequence). Trimming removed 3 bases at V and 3 bases at J, with 12 bases between. The CDR3 DNA sequence: TGTGCCAGCAGCTTTGGAGGGGCCAACTACGAGCAGTACTTC. This sequence encodes CASSFGGANYEQYF.

This clone was detected once. The chain is built from TRBV6-6 and TRBJ1-3; D is undetermined. The V end was cut by 0 bases, the J end by 4 bases, with 4 bases between. This CDR3 region has 13 residues. The germline V gene has CDR1 MNHNY and CDR2 SVGAGI (reference sequence). The CDR3 DNA reads as TGTGCCAGCAGTTACTCACAGGGAAACACCATATATTTT. It translates to CASSYSQGNTIYF.

The V gene is TRBV7-9, the J gene TRBJ1-4; D may be TRBD1 (5 bases). The CDR3 consists of 14 residues. Germline V lookup: CDR1 SEHNR, CDR2 FQNEAQ (reference sequence). Deletions cut 5 bases from V and 4 bases from J, with 11 bases between. The CDR3 reads CASSVGGVNEKLFF. Written as DNA, the CDR3 is TGTGCCAGCAGCGTCGGGGGGGTTAATGAAAAACTGTTTTTT. Full variable domain (rest looked up from reference TRBV7-9 and TRBJ1-4): DTGVSQNPRHKITKRGQNVTFRCDPISEHNRLYWYRQTLGQGPEFLTYFQNEAQLEKSRLLSDRFSAERPKGSFSTLEIQRTEQGDSAMYLCASSVGGVNEKLFFGSGTQLSVL.

The table lists this clone with a count of one. The chain joins TRBV7-6 to TRBJ2-1; 7 bases are shared with TRBD2. The germline V gene has CDR1 SGHVS and CDR2 FNYEAQ. V lost 4 bases, J lost 6 bases, and 9 bases stayed unmatched. The CDR3 extends over 15 amino acids. In DNA, the CDR3 is TGTGCCAGCAGCTGGGGAGGGAGACTATCCAATGAGCAGTTCTTC. It encodes CASSWGGRLSNEQFF. Looking up the rest from reference TRBV7-6 and TRBJ2-1 gives the full variable domain: GAGVSQSPRYKVTKRGQDVALRCDPISGHVSLYWYRQALGQGPEFLTYFNYEAQQDKSGLPNDRFSAERPEGSISTLTIQRTEQRDSAMYRCASSWGGRLSNEQFFGPGTRLTVL.

The rearrangement uses TRBV4-1 and TRBJ2-5; D gene ambiguous. Trimming took off 2 bases at V and 3 bases at J, with 13 bases between the two ends. The CDR3 totals 15 residues. The V gene's germline CDR1 is MGHRA and CDR2 YSYEKL. CDR3 coding DNA: TGCGCCAGCAGCCAATCCTCGAGGATAGAAGAGACCCAGTACTTC. Amino acid sequence: CASSQSSRIEETQYF.